This T cell receptor (beta chain) comes out of a study of CD4+ T cells in melanoma. Whole-study findings and limits: Reportedly, melanoma neoantigen-specific CD4+ T cells showed varied differentiation states. A reported correlation linked neoantigen-specific CD4+ T cells to CD8+, macrophage and B cell function.

Profiling relied on immunoSEQ multiplex PCR, and the TCRdb table lists in-frame clones only, not all of them. The table records around 100,000 clones, 92% of them present only once. Regarding this clone: Antigen: not known.

This CDR3 comprises 18 residues. Germline trimming cut 4 bases from V and 1 base from J; bases unmatched to any gene: 10. Per germline, CDR1 MDHEN and CDR2 SYDVKM. This receptor was taken from a human donor with melanoma. Sequenced sample: peripheral blood. The chain carries TRBV28 and TRBJ2-7; 13 bases align to TRBD2. The CDR3 DNA reads as TGTGCCAGCAGTTCACCAGGCACTAGCGGGGGGGCTTCCTACGAGCAGTACTTC. Its translation: CASSSPGTSGGASYEQYF.